The 21 T cell receptor beta chains presented below share a single source sample, sequenced in a study of T-cell reconstitution after alpha-beta-depleted transplantation in children. Unique molecular identifiers tagged the TCRbeta library. TCRdb analysed the PCR reads with MiXCR anew, one entry per CDR3 protein. This table holds 700,000 or so distinct CDR3 sequences, around 13% found once. This sample comprised PBMCs, obtained before TCRalphabeta/CD19-depleted stem cell transplant. All receptors derive from a girl between 2 and 10 years old with congenital amegakaryocytic thrombocytopenia, due to receive a stem cell transplant.

This clonotype came up many times. This rearrangement joins TRBV20-1 to TRBJ1-5; D not certain. Germline V gene data show CDR1 as DFQATT and CDR2 as SNEGSKA (reference sequence). This CDR3 is 13 amino acids long. V shed 2 bases and J shed 1 base, with 6 bases lying between them. For the CDR3, the DNA is TGCAGTGCTAGAAGCGGGAGCAATCAGCCCCAGCATTTT. Amino acids: CSARSGSNQPQHF.

The chain has TRBV20-1 and TRBJ2-7; TRBD2 matches 8 bases. The germline gives CDR1 DFQATT, CDR2 SNEGSKA (reference sequence). The CDR3 loop spans 15 amino acids. V gave up 0 bases and J gave up 7 bases; unmatched junction bases: 11. CDR3: CSARDQKAGVREQYF. CDR3 nucleotides: TGCAGTGCTAGAGATCAGAAAGCGGGAGTGCGTGAGCAGTACTTC.

A word on this clonotype: With a much larger clone just one base away, this may be a read error. V usage is TRBV12-3 or TRBV12-4 and J usage is TRBJ2-5, with D perhaps matching TRBD2 (5 bases). CDR3 length: 13 amino acids. DNA of the CDR3: TGTGCCAGCAGTTTAAACGGAGGAGAGACCCAGTGCTTC. The encoded protein is CASSLNGGETQCF.

This clonotype was seen a handful of times. The J gene is TRBJ2-1, the V gene TRBV5-1; 7 bases are a match to TRBD2. Germline V gene data show CDR1 as SGHRS and CDR2 as YFSETQ. The CDR3 runs to 14 residues. V lost 2 bases and J lost 8; bases outside the gene matches: 7. The CDR3 loop reads CASSFGTSADEQFF. The CDR3 nucleotides are TGCGCCAGCAGCTTTGGTACTAGCGCGGATGAGCAGTTCTTC.

The chain couples TRBV18 to TRBJ1-4; D unclear. Trimming cost V 3 bases and J 4 bases, with 12 bases left between them. CDR1 KGHSH and CDR2 LQKENI come from the germline V gene. The CDR3 sequence is 15 residues long. The CDR3 is CASSPTRFSNEKLFF. Written as DNA, the CDR3 is TGTGCCAGCTCACCGACGCGGTTCAGTAATGAAAAACTGTTTTTT.

The chain recombines TRBV5-1 with TRBJ1-2; D not resolved. The ends were cut back, 4 bases at V and 6 bases at J, with 25 bases in the middle. The CDR3 runs 17 residues. From germline, CDR1 is SGHRS and CDR2 YFSETQ. The CDR3 DNA is TGCGCCAGCAGCCCCTCCCTCTCCGGGAGAAGGAAGGATGGCTACACCTTC. Residues: CASSPSLSGRRKDGYTF.

The chain carries TRBV5-1 and TRBJ2-1; D may be TRBD1 (5 bases). Trimming took 0 bases from V and 6 from J, leaving 10 bases between them. In germline, CDR1 is SGHRS, CDR2 YFSETQ. This CDR3 comprises 14 residues. CDR3 sequence reads: CASSLAVRANEQFF. The CDR3 nucleotides read TGCGCCAGCAGCTTGGCCGTCAGGGCCAATGAGCAGTTCTTC.

This clonotype was observed many times. This chain connects TRBV10-2 to TRBJ2-3, with 7 bases aligning to TRBD1. This CDR3 has 18 residues. CDR1 WSHSY and CDR2 SAAADI come from the germline V gene. Trimming at V came to 5 bases and at J to 4 bases, leaving 18 bases not matched to a gene. The CDR3 nucleotides are TGCGCCAGCAGTCTGAACCCCAACGAGACAGGGAGCGCAGATACGCAGTATTTT. It translates to CASSLNPNETGSADTQYF.

This clonotype was observed at least ten times. The chain uses TRBV3-1 and TRBJ2-3, with D unclear. Trimming pared 0 bases from V and 1 base from J, leaving 8 bases between. Germline assignment: CDR1 LGHDT and CDR2 YNNKEL (reference sequence). The CDR3 runs 15 residues. In DNA, the CDR3 is TGTGCCAGCAGCCAAGAGGGCGTGCGCACAGATACGCAGTATTTT. It yields the protein CASSQEGVRTDTQYF.

The gene calls are TRBV20-1 and TRBJ2-7, with 7 bases aligning to TRBD1. With V trimmed by 5 bases and J by 6 bases, 13 bases remained unmatched. Looked up from germline, CDR1 is DFQATT and CDR2 is SNEGSKA (reference sequence). The CDR3 has 14 amino acids. The CDR3 nucleotides are TGCAGTGCTCCCTACCCAGAGACAGGGTCCGAGCAGTACTTC. It codes for CSAPYPETGSEQYF.

Many counts were recorded for this clonotype. The chain couples TRBV27 to TRBJ2-2; 10 nucleotides agree with TRBD1. Germline lookup yields CDR1 MNHEY and CDR2 SMNVEV (reference sequence). This CDR3 comprises 13 residues. V lost 6 bases and J lost 6; bases outside the gene matches: 1. The CDR3 is CASRDRGAGELFF. CDR3 coding DNA: TGTGCCAGCAGGGACAGGGGGGCCGGGGAGCTGTTTTTT.

CDR3 residues: CASSFQDFDEKLFF. DNA of the CDR3: TGCGCCAGCAGCTTCCAGGACTTTGATGAAAAACTGTTTTTT. The chain links TRBV5-1 to TRBJ1-4; no firm D call. The ends were cut back, 2 bases at V and 6 bases at J, with 11 bases in the middle. CDR1 and CDR2 from the germline V gene are SGHRS and YFSETQ. This CDR3 is built from 14 residues.

This clonotype has a count of ten or more. V and J are TRBV12-3 or TRBV12-4 and TRBJ2-3, with D unresolved. Trimming shortened V by 3 bases and J by 2 bases, and 9 bases separated the two germline ends. There are 14 residues in the CDR3. The CDR3 DNA reads as TGTGCCAGCAGTTTTCGACTTTCCACAGATACGCAGTATTTT. Translated: CASSFRLSTDTQYF.

This clonotype was found many times. The rearrangement uses TRBV5-1 and TRBJ1-4; no firm D call. The V and J ends lost 8 bases and 5 bases respectively, with 19 bases between them. Germline-derived CDR1 and CDR2 are SGHRS and YFSETQ. The length of the CDR3 is 15 residues. The CDR3 sequence is CASTRDPAGNEKLFF. DNA of the CDR3: TGCGCCAGTACCCGCGATCCGGCGGGAAATGAAAAACTGTTTTTT.

The chain is built from TRBV7-9 and TRBJ1-2, with TRBD1 identical over 8 bases. The J segment lost 4 bases and the V segment lost 6 bases, leaving 4 bases of the junction unmatched. The germline CDR1 and CDR2 sequences are SEHNR and FQNEAQ (reference sequence). The CDR3 spans 13 residues. CDR3 sequence reads: CASRGQAIYGYTF. CDR3 nucleotides: TGTGCCAGCAGGGGACAGGCCATCTATGGCTACACCTTC.

This chain connects TRBV28 to TRBJ2-3; D is perhaps TRBD1 (5 bases). Germline values: CDR1 MDHEN, CDR2 SYDVKM. There are 15 residues in the CDR3. Trimming took off 8 bases at V and 3 bases at J, with 18 bases between the two ends. The CDR3 DNA is TGTGCCAGCCGATACTCAACAGGTTTAACAGATACGCAGTATTTT. Protein sequence: CASRYSTGLTDTQYF.

V is TRBV25-1 and J is TRBJ1-1; D ambiguous. Trimming cost V 2 bases and J 4 bases, with 14 bases left between them. CDR1 and CDR2 (germline): MGHDK, SYGVNS. The CDR3 runs 15 residues. CDR3 region: CASSELQVPVTEAFF. CDR3 DNA sequence: TGTGCCAGCAGTGAACTCCAGGTTCCGGTCACTGAAGCTTTCTTT.

In its sample, this clonotype was seen a few times. The chain is built from TRBV20-1 and TRBJ2-3, with 8 nucleotides matching TRBD1. Per germline, CDR1 DFQATT and CDR2 SNEGSKA (reference sequence). The CDR3 sequence is 14 residues long. V dropped 6 bases and J dropped 6; count of bases not matched to a gene: 11. CDR3 coding DNA: TGCAGTGCCTTCGACAGGGGAGCAGGGGATACGCAGTATTTT. Translated, it gives CSAFDRGAGDTQYF.

The chain employs TRBV3-1 and TRBJ2-3, with TRBD2 matching 7 bases. The CDR3 runs 16 residues. CDR1 and CDR2 (germline): LGHDT, YNNKEL (reference sequence). J gave up 0 bases and V 5 bases, and 8 bases lay outside the gene matches. The CDR3 DNA reads TGTGCCAGCAGCGACCTTACTAGCGAGAGCACAGATACGCAGTATTTT. Translated: CASSDLTSESTDTQYF.

Remarks on this clonotype: A much larger clone lies a single base off, so this may be a read error. The chain joins TRBV28 to TRBJ2-7; the D is unclear. CDR3 length: 13 residues. The germline V gene encodes CDR1 MDHEN and CDR2 SYDVKM. The CDR3 DNA sequence: TGTGCCAGCAGTTTTTTCAGCTCCTACGAGCAGCACTTC. This encodes CASSFFSSYEQHF.

Ten or more counts support this clonotype. The rearrangement links TRBV7-6 to TRBJ2-1; D remains unclear. The CDR3 spans 17 residues. Germline CDR1 and CDR2: SGHVS and FNYEAQ. Trimming removed 6 bases from V and 3 bases from J, with 21 bases in between. CDR3 in amino acids: CASSPRPSRKNYNEQFF. CDR3 DNA: TGTGCCAGCAGTCCTAGGCCGTCACGGAAGAACTACAATGAGCAGTTCTTC.